The present T cell receptor beta chain was sequenced within a study of T cells in Graves' hyperthyroidism and ophthalmopathy. Amplified TCR beta CDR3 regions derived from RNA transcripts. When the TCR CDR3 underwent first-round RT-PCR, the HTBI primer set was used. TCRdb re-derived calls from the multiplex PCR reads in MiXCR, one entry per CDR3 protein. The repertoire consists of a few hundred thousand distinct CDR3 sequences, with around 15% occurring once and the leading ten covering about 4.9%. This clonotype was picked up many times. V was pared by 3 bases and J by 1 base, with 13 bases between. In germline, CDR1 is SGHAT, CDR2 FQNNGV. The CDR3 contains 15 residues.

V and J are TRBV11-2 and TRBJ2-7, with D possibly being TRBD1 (5 bases). The sample comprised blood. The source is a woman in her late teens or twenties with Graves' hyperthyroidism. In nucleotides, the CDR3 is TGTGCCAGCAGCTTCGATAGGACAAGTTCCTACGAGCAGTACTTC. Residues: CASSFDRTSSYEQYF.